The present TCR beta chain was sequenced within a study of T cell responses to AZD1222 COVID-19 vaccine (dated by TCRdb to about 2021). Background on the whole study: AZD1222 recipients with second doses at about 4 weeks or about 12 weeks were pooled, because spike-specific TCR depth and breadth did not differ between schedules. Enrollment into the trials was organized by age into subgroups of 18-55, 56-69 and 70-plus years, and those subgroups contained roughly 140, 27 and 60 TCR-sequenced participants, respectively. TCR sequencing was performed for more than 230 trial participants, of whom about 200 were given two doses of AZD1222 and around 26 were given two doses of MenACWY control vaccine. The research as a whole found: Vaccine-associated CD4 TCRs spanned the whole spike protein, with dominant responses in regions 160-218 and 743-854. The 56-69-year group was small, and its depth increase did not reach significance, likely because of low power. Epitopes outside the regions mutated in the B.1.351 and B.1.1.7 variants were reportedly recognized by nearly half of the unique spike-specific TCRs. After two AZD1222 doses, spike-specific TCR breadth and depth were significantly higher than at day 0 and than in MenACWY recipients. Only five to seven AZD1222 recipients were SARS-CoV-2 seropositive at baseline, limiting conclusions about previously exposed vaccinees. Most participants were white British and females outnumbered males, and the authors suggested that clonal diversity may have been underestimated. No day 14 peak-response samples were available, so repertoires were characterized only after the peak T cell response.

The CDR3 regions of human TCRbeta chains were subjected to immunosequencing. In the paper's pipeline: TCRs in the repertoires were matched against a reference library of SARS-CoV-2-specific TCRs that had been generated with the MIRA antigen-specificity platform. Breadth was defined as the fraction of unique TCRs that were SARS-CoV-2-associated. Depth was defined as the fraction of total T cells that were SARS-CoV-2-associated. Using the MIRA data, each spike-specific TCR was assigned both to the spike region to which the TCR was reactive and to a CD4 or CD8 class. Log10-transformed breadth and depth values were compared by one-way ANOVA with Sidak's multiple comparisons tests. TCRdb mirrors the immuneACCESS table, restricted to in-frame sequences. Some clones are absent from its copies; in checked studies, under half trace to an unresolved V gene, and the reason for the others is unknown. V and J calls and clone size are those listed in that table; D and trimming were worked out from the DNA. The sample records about 140,000 clones, over 90% of which are singletons. Clones ranked in the top ten supply around 2.3% of the sample.

The intended sense of this specimen's time point label: baseline before first vaccination. Samples from vaccinated people were obtained from the UK trials COV001 and COV002, which included a single-blind randomized controlled phase 2/3 trial of AZD1222 (ChAdOx1 nCoV-19) in healthy adults. Trial participant PBMC samples were collected at day 0 and day 28 after the second dose for TCRbeta chain sequencing. The junction shows trimming of 2 bases on V and 1 base on J, plus 2 bases between the germline ends. The CDR3 goes from the cysteine to the phenylalanine over 12 residues. Of the read, only the CDR3 DNA is kept; its 36 bases are in frame from base 1. About this clone: Its antigen is currently not known. No much larger clonotype is one base removed from it; base qualities were not supplied.

The receptor was derived from an adult in good health. The chain is made from TRBV12-3 or TRBV12-4 and TRBJ1-1, with the D segment identity uncertain. This material consisted of peripheral blood, taken on day 0 of AZD1222 vaccination. The CDR3 here reads CASSLQNTEAFF. The nucleotides read TGTGCCAGCAGTTTACAGAACACTGAAGCTTTCTTT.